Following are 6 T cell receptor beta chains from one sample sequenced in a study of T cell repertoires in cytomegalovirus infection (dated by TCRdb to between 2019 and 2020). Sequencing was performed on an Illumina HiSeq 1500. TCRdb passed the public sequencing reads through fastp at Q25 and MiXCR, retaining productive beta sequences. Rows are unified per CDR3 protein, each entry keeping the most common DNA and genes. Here the sample has around 530,000 distinct CDR3 sequences; more than 20% occur a single time. The ten largest clones represent approximately 13% of the sample. Sequenced input: PBMCs. These receptors were taken from a human donor in good health (CMV status not recorded). Some clones in this sample may be carry-over from other donors' samples.

This clonotype was detected a few times. J is TRBJ1-5 and V is TRBV4-1; no clear D. Trimming stripped 5 bases from V and 4 bases from J, with 12 bases between. This CDR3 comprises 14 residues. Germline V CDR1 and CDR2: MGHRA, YSYEKL. CDR3 sequence (DNA): TGCGCCAGCAGCGCGGACCCTTGGAATCAGCCCCAGCATTTT. Translating it yields CASSADPWNQPQHF.

This clonotype has just a few counts. The chain recombines TRBV11-2 with TRBJ2-1; 10 bases agree with TRBD2. The junction had 14 bases not matched to a gene; V was cut back by 5 bases and J by 7 bases. Germline CDR1 reads SGHAT; CDR2 reads FQNNGV. The CDR3 runs to 17 residues. CDR3 nucleotide sequence: TGTGCCAGCAGCCCTATAGGGTCTAGCGGGAGTCGAAATGAGCAGTTCTTC. Translation gives CASSPIGSSGSRNEQFF. The variable domain in full, completed from reference TRBV11-2 and TRBJ2-1, reads EAGVAQSPRYKIIEKRQSVAFWCNPISGHATLYWYQQILGQGPKLLIQFQNNGVVDDSQLPKDRFSAERLKGVDSTLKIQPAKLEDSAVYLCASSPIGSSGSRNEQFFGPGTRLTVL.

The chain couples TRBV6-1 to TRBJ2-5; TRBD1 matches 8 bases. CDR3 length: 17 amino acids. CDR1 is MNHNS, CDR2 SASEGT, per germline. Trimming removed 0 bases from V and 2 bases from J; junction bases left unmatched: 8. The CDR3 DNA reads as TGTGCCAGCAGTGAAGCAGAGGGCAGGGGGCAGCAAGAGACCCAGTACTTC. Amino acids: CASSEAEGRGQQETQYF.

The chain employs TRBV5-1 and TRBJ2-7, with TRBD2 matching over 10 bases. CDR3 length: 17 amino acids. Germline CDR1 is SGHRS and CDR2 is YFSETQ. J gave up 2 bases and V 1 base, and 9 bases lay outside the gene matches. The CDR3 reads CASSLTAASGRTYEQYF. Here the CDR3 DNA reads TGCGCCAGCAGCTTGACAGCCGCTAGCGGGAGAACCTACGAGCAGTACTTC.

Many counts were recorded for this clonotype. The chain employs TRBV7-9 and TRBJ2-5; D perhaps matches TRBD2 (6 bases). The germline gives CDR1 SEHNR, CDR2 FQNEAQ (reference sequence). CDR3 length: 17 residues. Trimming took off 1 base at V and 5 bases at J, with 20 bases between the two ends. For the CDR3, the DNA is TGTGCCAGCAGCTTAGGGGAGACGGGAGTGGGTCGCGAGACCCAGTACTTC. It is translated as CASSLGETGVGRETQYF.

J is TRBJ2-5 and V is TRBV7-9; D gene uncertain. Trimming pared 3 bases from V and 1 base from J, leaving 9 bases between. The CDR3 is 14 residues long. Germline V CDR1 and CDR2: SEHNR, FQNEAQ (reference sequence). CDR3 sequence (DNA): TGTGCCAGCAGCTTCCCGGGCTCCCAAGAGACCCAGTACTTC. The encoded protein is CASSFPGSQETQYF.